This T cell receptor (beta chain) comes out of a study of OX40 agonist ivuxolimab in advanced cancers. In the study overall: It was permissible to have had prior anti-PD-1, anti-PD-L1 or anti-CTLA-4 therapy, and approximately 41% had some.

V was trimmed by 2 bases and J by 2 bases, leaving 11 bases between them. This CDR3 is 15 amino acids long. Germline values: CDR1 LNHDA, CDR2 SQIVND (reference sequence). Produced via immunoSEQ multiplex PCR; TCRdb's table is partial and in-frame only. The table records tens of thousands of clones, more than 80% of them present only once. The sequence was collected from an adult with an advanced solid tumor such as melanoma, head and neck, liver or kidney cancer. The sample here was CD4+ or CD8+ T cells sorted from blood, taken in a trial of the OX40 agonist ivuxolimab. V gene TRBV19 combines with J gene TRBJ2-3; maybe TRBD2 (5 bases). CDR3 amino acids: CASSISGIFTDTQYF. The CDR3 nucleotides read TGTGCCAGTAGTATATCGGGGATTTTCACAGATACGCAGTATTTT.